This T cell receptor beta chain was found in a study of control samples from healthy donors and cancer patients. The CDR3 loop spans 14 amino acids. Germline V gene sequence: CDR1 LGHNT, CDR2 FRNRAP. Trimming took 6 bases from V and 0 from J, leaving 10 bases between them. Sequencing was performed with immunoSEQ multiplex PCR; in TCRdb, only in-frame clones are kept and a portion is missing. This sample has fewer than 80,000 clones; 90% occur once, and the top ten carry nearly 6%. Specimen: PBMCs. This TCR came from a man aged 60 to 69 with colorectal cancer. The rearrangement joins TRBV12-5 to TRBJ2-3; D call uncertain. The DNA for the CDR3 is TGTGCTAGTGGCAGGTCGGTGAGCACAGATACGCAGTATTTT. It translates to CASGRSVSTDTQYF.